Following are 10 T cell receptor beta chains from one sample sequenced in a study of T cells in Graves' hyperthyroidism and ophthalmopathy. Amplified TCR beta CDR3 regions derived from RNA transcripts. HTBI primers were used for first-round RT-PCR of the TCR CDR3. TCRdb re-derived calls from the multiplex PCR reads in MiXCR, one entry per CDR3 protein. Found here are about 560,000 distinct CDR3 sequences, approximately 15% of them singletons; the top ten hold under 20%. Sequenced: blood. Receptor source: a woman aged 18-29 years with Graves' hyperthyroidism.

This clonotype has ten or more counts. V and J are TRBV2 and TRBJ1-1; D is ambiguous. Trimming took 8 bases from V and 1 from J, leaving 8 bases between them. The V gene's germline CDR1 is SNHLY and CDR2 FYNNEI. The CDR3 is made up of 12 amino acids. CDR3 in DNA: TGTGCCAGCTCACGCAGGAACACTGAAGCTTTCTTT. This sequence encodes CASSRRNTEAFF.

The CDR3 sequence is CARSTGGRSNQPQHF. The DNA for the CDR3 is TGTGCCAGATCTACAGGGGGAAGGAGCAATCAGCCCCAGCATTTT. The J gene is TRBJ1-5, the V gene TRBV27, with 8 bases aligning to TRBD1. Losses at the gene ends were 9 bases for V and 1 base for J; bases not matched to a gene: 8. The CDR3 has 15 residues. Germline values: CDR1 MNHEY, CDR2 SMNVEV (reference sequence).

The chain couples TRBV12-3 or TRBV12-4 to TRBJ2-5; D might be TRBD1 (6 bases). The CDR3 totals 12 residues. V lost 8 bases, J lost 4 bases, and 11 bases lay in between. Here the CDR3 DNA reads TGTGCCAGCGCAGGGGTGAGAGAGACCCAGTACTTC. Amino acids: CASAGVRETQYF.

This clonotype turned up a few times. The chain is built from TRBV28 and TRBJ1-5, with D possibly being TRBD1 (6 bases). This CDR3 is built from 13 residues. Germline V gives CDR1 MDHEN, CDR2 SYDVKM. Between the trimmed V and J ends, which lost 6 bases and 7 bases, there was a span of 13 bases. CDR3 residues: CASRQGLGQPQHF. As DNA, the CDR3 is TGTGCCAGCAGACAGGGTCTTGGGCAGCCCCAGCATTTT.

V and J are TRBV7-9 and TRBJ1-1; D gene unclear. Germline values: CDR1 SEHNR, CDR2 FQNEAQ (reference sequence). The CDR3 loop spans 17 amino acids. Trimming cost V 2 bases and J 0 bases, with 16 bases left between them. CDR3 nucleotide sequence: TGTGCCAGCAGCTTATTTGCGGGTCTGGGCATGAACACTGAAGCTTTCTTT. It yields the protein CASSLFAGLGMNTEAFF.

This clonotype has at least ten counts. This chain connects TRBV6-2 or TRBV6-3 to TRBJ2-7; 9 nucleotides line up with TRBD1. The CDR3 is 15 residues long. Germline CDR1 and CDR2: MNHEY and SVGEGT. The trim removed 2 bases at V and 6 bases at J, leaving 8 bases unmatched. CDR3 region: CASSYLGQGSGEQYF. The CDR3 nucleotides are TGTGCCAGCAGTTACCTGGGACAGGGATCCGGCGAGCAGTACTTC.

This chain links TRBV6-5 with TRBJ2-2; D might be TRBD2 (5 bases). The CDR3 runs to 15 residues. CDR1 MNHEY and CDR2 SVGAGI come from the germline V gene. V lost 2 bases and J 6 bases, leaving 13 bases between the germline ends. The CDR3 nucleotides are TGTGCCAGCAGTTACGGCGGGCTTTCGCCCGGGGAGCTGTTTTTT. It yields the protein CASSYGGLSPGELFF.

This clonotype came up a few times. CDR3 sequence reads: CASTFGETQYF. The CDR3, as DNA: TGTGCCAGCACCTTCGGGGAGACCCAGTACTTC. The chain recombines TRBV6-1 with TRBJ2-5; no definite D call. Germline V gives CDR1 MNHNS, CDR2 SASEGT. The CDR3 has 11 residues. The germline V and J ends were trimmed by 7 bases and 5 bases, with 8 bases remaining between them.

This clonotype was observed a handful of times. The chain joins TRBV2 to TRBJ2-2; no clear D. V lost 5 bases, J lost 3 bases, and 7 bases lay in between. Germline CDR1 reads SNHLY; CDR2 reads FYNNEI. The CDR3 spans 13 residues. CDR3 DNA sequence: TGTGCCAGCAGTTGGGTGGACACCGGGGAGCTGTTTTTT. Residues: CASSWVDTGELFF.

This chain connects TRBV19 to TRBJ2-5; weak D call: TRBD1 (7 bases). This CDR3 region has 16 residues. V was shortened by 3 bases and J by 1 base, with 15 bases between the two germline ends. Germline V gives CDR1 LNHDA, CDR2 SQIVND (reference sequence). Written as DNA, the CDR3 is TGTGCCAGTAGTATTTTGCGGGACAGAGGCCAAGAGACCCAGTACTTC. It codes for CASSILRDRGQETQYF.